This TCR beta chain was found in a study of blood T cell repertoires in COVID-19. At the level of the study: The United States, Italy and Spain provided the acute and convalescent COVID-19 samples. PBMCs, B-cell-depleted T cells, or T cells were the source of the cDNA or gDNA that made up the material.

Per the original data handling: Counts of nucleated cells, estimated from reference gene primer amplification, were obtained. Data came from immunoSEQ multiplex PCR; TCRdb stores just in-frame clones and leaves some out. V and J calls and clone size are copied from that table; D and trimming were computed from the DNA. Here the sample spans tens of thousands of clones, about 90% being singletons. This clone was detected once. Germline CDR1 MNHEY, CDR2 SVGAGI. The CDR3 consists of 14 residues. The V and J ends lost 2 bases and 2 bases respectively, with 7 bases between them. V is TRBV6-5 and J is TRBJ1-5; D is uncertain. Sequences were obtained from peripheral blood. The TCR sequence derives from an older woman with active or convalescent COVID-19. The CDR3 region has the DNA TGTGCCAGCAGTTACGGGCAGGGCAATCAGCCCCAGCATTTT. It codes for CASSYGQGNQPQHF.